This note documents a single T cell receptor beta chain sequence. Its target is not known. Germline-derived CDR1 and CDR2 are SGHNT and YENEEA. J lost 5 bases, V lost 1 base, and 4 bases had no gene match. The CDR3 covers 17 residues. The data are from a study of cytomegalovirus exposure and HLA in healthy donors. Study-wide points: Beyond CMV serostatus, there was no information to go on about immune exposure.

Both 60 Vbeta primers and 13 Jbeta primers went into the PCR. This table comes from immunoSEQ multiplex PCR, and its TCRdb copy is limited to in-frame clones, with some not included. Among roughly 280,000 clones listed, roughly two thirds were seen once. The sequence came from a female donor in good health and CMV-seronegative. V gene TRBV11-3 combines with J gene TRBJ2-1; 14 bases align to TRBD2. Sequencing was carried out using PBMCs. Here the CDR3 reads CASSLGPTSGRDNEQFF. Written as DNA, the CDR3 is TGTGCCAGCAGCTTAGGGCCGACTAGCGGGAGGGACAATGAGCAGTTCTTC. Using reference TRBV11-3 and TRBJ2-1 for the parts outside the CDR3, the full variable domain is EAGVVQSPRYKIIEKKQPVAFWCNPISGHNTLYWYLQNLGQGPELLIRYENEEAVDDSQLPKDRFSAERLKGVDSTLKIQPAELGDSAVYLCASSLGPTSGRDNEQFFGPGTRLTVL.